The 20 T cell receptor beta chains below all came from one sample that was sequenced in a study of cytomegalovirus exposure and HLA in healthy donors. Primers for the PCR totalled 60 Vbeta and 13 Jbeta. Produced via immunoSEQ multiplex PCR; TCRdb's table is partial and in-frame only. Of about 170,000 clones in the sample, around four fifths were seen once. The material sequenced was PBMCs. These receptor sequences come from a female donor in good health and CMV-seronegative.

The genes are TRBV9 and TRBJ1-2; 7 nucleotides align to TRBD1. From germline, CDR1 is SGDLS and CDR2 YYNGEE. V shed 0 bases, J shed 2 bases, and the junction held 1 base outside the gene matches. The length of the CDR3 is 14 residues. CDR3: CASSVGQGNYGYTF. The CDR3 nucleotides are TGTGCCAGCAGCGTAGGACAGGGAAACTATGGCTACACCTTC.

This clone was observed a few times. The chain recombines TRBV6-5 with TRBJ2-2; 8 bases map to TRBD1. Germline CDR1 is MNHEY and CDR2 is SVGAGI. V lost 2 bases and J lost 6; bases outside the gene matches: 8. The CDR3 covers 16 residues. CDR3 DNA sequence: TGTGCCAGCAGTTACGTCGGACAGGGAAGGTCCGGGGAGCTGTTTTTT. It is translated as CASSYVGQGRSGELFF.

This chain connects TRBV9 to TRBJ2-5; D gene uncertain. Germline-derived CDR1 and CDR2 are SGDLS and YYNGEE. V shed 0 bases and J shed 0 bases, with 6 bases lying between them. This CDR3 region has 14 residues. The CDR3, as DNA: TGTGCCAGCAGCGTAGAGAGTGACCAAGAGACCCAGTACTTC. Its translation is CASSVESDQETQYF.

The chain carries TRBV28 and TRBJ2-1; TRBD2 aligns across 7 bases. This CDR3 has 13 amino acids. Germline V lookup: CDR1 MDHEN, CDR2 SYDVKM. V lost 10 bases, J lost 9 bases, and 12 bases stayed unmatched. As DNA, the CDR3 is TGTGCCACCGAGCGGGGAGGAATTTCTGAGCAGTTCTTC. It specifies CATERGGISEQFF.

The rearrangement joins TRBV21-1 to TRBJ1-5; the D call in the table, TRBD1, was not verified against the DNA. TRBV21-1 is given as a pseudogene. The CDR3 contains 17 residues. The CDR3 loop is CASSKWGHIYSNQPQHF. CDR3 nucleotides: TGTGCCAGCAGCAAATGGGGACACATTTATAGCAATCAGCCCCAGCATTTT.

The chain is built from TRBV19 and TRBJ2-3; tentatively, D is TRBD1 (6 bases). Between the trimmed V and J ends, which lost 3 bases and 1 base, there was a span of 11 bases. The CDR3 is 15 residues long. Germline-derived CDR1 and CDR2 are LNHDA and SQIVND (reference sequence). For the CDR3, the DNA is TGTGCCAGTAGTATCAGGGGAGATGGCACAGATACGCAGTATTTT. Amino acids: CASSIRGDGTDTQYF.

The chain couples TRBV27 to TRBJ2-3; maybe TRBD1 (6 bases). This CDR3 comprises 15 residues. Trimming removed 5 bases from V and 1 base from J, with 13 bases in between. Germline V gene lookup returns CDR1 MNHEY and CDR2 SMNVEV (reference sequence). The CDR3 reads CASSGGEGGTDTQYF. For the CDR3, the DNA is TGTGCCAGCAGTGGGGGCGAGGGGGGCACAGATACGCAGTATTTT.

The chain joins TRBV5-1 to TRBJ1-4, with D maybe TRBD1 (5 bases). Germline V CDR1 and CDR2: SGHRS, YFSETQ. The V end lost 1 base, the J end lost 8 bases, and 18 bases lay between the germline ends. The CDR3 spans 16 residues. CDR3 coding DNA: TGCGCCAGCAGCTTGAGGGACTCCACTTCCAGCGAAAAACTGTTTTTT. Translating gives CASSLRDSTSSEKLFF.

The J gene is TRBJ1-1, the V gene TRBV19; TRBD1 aligns across 7 bases. There are 12 residues in the CDR3. V dropped 10 bases and J dropped 2; count of bases not matched to a gene: 4. Germline V CDR1 and CDR2: LNHDA, SQIVND (reference sequence). The CDR3 nucleotides read TGTGCCACCGGGACAGTTAACACTGAAGCTTTCTTT. Translation gives CATGTVNTEAFF.

The CDR3 coding sequence is TGCAGTGCCACTAGAGGCAGGGGCTACACCTTC. It encodes CSATRGRGYTF. The gene calls are TRBV20-1 and TRBJ1-2; no definite D call. Germline assignment: CDR1 DFQATT and CDR2 SNEGSKA (reference sequence). The CDR3 extends over 11 amino acids. The germline V and J ends were trimmed by 6 bases and 8 bases, with 13 bases remaining between them.

The J gene is TRBJ2-3, the V gene TRBV29-1, with TRBD2 as a possible D gene (5 bases). The germline V gene has CDR1 SQVTM and CDR2 ANQGSEA. CDR3 length: 13 amino acids. V shed 5 bases and J shed 2 bases, with 11 bases lying between them. As DNA, the CDR3 is TGCAGCGTTCCGGACTGGGTCACAGATACGCAGTATTTT. Amino acid sequence: CSVPDWVTDTQYF.

The V and J genes are TRBV7-8 and TRBJ2-3; the D gene is possibly TRBD2 (7 bases). The CDR3 loop spans 16 amino acids. Trimming cost V 1 base and J 1 base, with 12 bases left between them. Germline V CDR1 and CDR2: SGHVS, FQNEAQ. CDR3 DNA: TGTGCCAGCAGCTTAGATGGGGGGGCAGGCACAGATACGCAGTATTTT. This sequence encodes CASSLDGGAGTDTQYF. Full variable domain (missing parts from reference TRBV7-8 and TRBJ2-3): GAGVSQSPRYKVAKRGQDVALRCDPISGHVSLFWYQQALGQGPEFLTYFQNEAQLDKSGLPSDRFFAERPEGSVSTLKIQRTQQEDSAVYLCASSLDGGAGTDTQYFGPGTRLTVL.

Concerning this clone itself: At one end the junction does not follow the germline gene, possibly because of a read error. This rearrangement joins TRBV7-9 to TRBJ1-1, with 7 nucleotides matching TRBD1. Germline V CDR1 and CDR2: SEHNR, FQNEAQ (reference sequence). The CDR3 has 12 residues. The CDR3 sequence is CSSSRTGTEAFF. CDR3 coding DNA: TGTTCCAGCAGCCGGACAGGCACTGAAGCTTTCTTT. The variable domain in full, completed from reference TRBV7-9 and TRBJ1-1, reads DTGVSQNPRHKITKRGQNVTFRCDPISEHNRLYWYRQTLGQGPEFLTYFQNEAQLEKSRLLSDRFSAERPKGSFSTLEIQRTEQGDSAMYLCSSSRTGTEAFFGQGTRLTVV.

The V gene is TRBV5-1, the J gene TRBJ2-7, with D perhaps TRBD2 (7 bases). Germline V lookup: CDR1 SGHRS, CDR2 YFSETQ. Trimming stripped 1 base from V and 2 bases from J, with 13 bases between. CDR3 length equals 15 residues. DNA for the CDR3: TGCGCCAGCAGCTTGTTTTCGGGGGGCACCTACGAGCAGTACTTC. Its translation is CASSLFSGGTYEQYF. Variable domain in full (rest from reference TRBV5-1 and TRBJ2-7): KAGVTQTPRYLIKTRGQQVTLSCSPISGHRSVSWYQQTPGQGLQFLFEYFSETQRNKGNFPGRFSGRQFSNSRSEMNVSTLELGDSALYLCASSLFSGGTYEQYFGPGTRLTVT.

The chain joins TRBV5-1 to TRBJ1-2; 7 nucleotides agree with TRBD1. The CDR3 runs to 12 residues. Trimming removed 0 bases from V and 12 bases from J; junction bases left unmatched: 5. Germline V gene lookup returns CDR1 SGHRS and CDR2 YFSETQ. The CDR3 region has the DNA TGCGCCAGCAGCTTGGGACAGGGCTCCGACACCTTC. It translates to CASSLGQGSDTF.

This chain uses TRBV5-6 with TRBJ2-7, with TRBD1 as a possible D gene (6 bases). The CDR3 spans 14 residues. The germline CDR1 and CDR2 sequences are SGHDT and YYEEEE. V dropped 2 bases and J dropped 5 bases, with 14 bases sitting between them. The CDR3 DNA reads as TGTGCCAGCAGCTTTTTGGGGGCGAGGAACGAGCAGTACTTC. It encodes CASSFLGARNEQYF.

The chain recombines TRBV9 with TRBJ2-1; 7 bases are shared with TRBD2. The CDR3 is 15 residues long. Germline V gene data show CDR1 as SGDLS and CDR2 as YYNGEE. V was clipped by 4 bases and J by 5 bases; unmatched bases: 9. CDR3 bases: TGTGCCAGCAGCAAAATCGGGCTAGCGGACAATGAGCAGTTCTTC. It codes for CASSKIGLADNEQFF.

This clone was seen more than once but under ten times. V usage is TRBV4-2 and J usage is TRBJ2-1; 11 bases map to TRBD2. Trimming took 4 bases from V and 6 from J; bases not matched to a gene: 8. CDR1 is LGHNA and CDR2 is YNFKEQ in the germline V gene. This CDR3 is built from 16 residues. This chain's CDR3 is CASSRSGLAEGNEQFF. Written as DNA, the CDR3 is TGTGCCAGCAGCCGCTCGGGACTAGCGGAGGGCAATGAGCAGTTCTTC.

The chain links TRBV28 to TRBJ2-7; no clear D gene. Germline CDR1 reads MDHEN; CDR2 reads SYDVKM. V lost 2 bases and J 2 bases, leaving 10 bases between the germline ends. The CDR3 totals 14 residues. This chain's CDR3 is CASSLPSIPYEQYF. The CDR3 DNA reads TGTGCCAGCAGTTTACCTTCTATTCCCTACGAGCAGTACTTC. The whole variable domain, remainder taken from reference TRBV28 and TRBJ2-7, is DVKVTQSSRYLVKRTGEKVFLECVQDMDHENMFWYRQDPGLGLRLIYFSYDVKMKEKGDIPEGYSVSREKKERFSLILESASTNQTSMYLCASSLPSIPYEQYFGPGTRLTVT.

This chain connects TRBV5-4 to TRBJ2-3, with 7 bases that match TRBD2. This CDR3 spans 16 amino acids. Germline CDR1 SGHNT, CDR2 YYREEE (reference sequence). The V gene end was trimmed by 0 bases and the J gene end by 3 bases; junction bases not matched to a gene: 7. The CDR3 reads CASSLAAGVKTDTQYF. CDR3 coding DNA: TGTGCCAGCAGCTTGGCTGCGGGGGTGAAAACAGATACGCAGTATTTT.